One sample yielded the 15 T cell receptor beta chains listed below, sequenced in a study of blood T cell repertoires in COVID-19. Only in-frame clones appear in the TCRdb table, and some are missing; sequencing was by immunoSEQ multiplex PCR. The table records a few hundred thousand clones, approximately 86% of them present only once. The sequenced sample was PBMCs or T cells enriched from blood (not recorded which). The receptors originated from a woman aged 40 to 50 with acute COVID-19.

In the case of this clone: Other DNA sequences in this sample translate to the same CDR3. The chain has TRBV12-3 or TRBV12-4 and TRBJ1-2; D is ambiguous. V lost 5 bases and J 2 bases, leaving 9 bases between the germline ends. The CDR3 is made up of 13 amino acids. Here the CDR3 DNA reads TGTGCCAGCAGTCCCACCGGGAACTATGGCTACACCTTC. This codes for CASSPTGNYGYTF.

This clone was recorded once. Here the CDR3 reads CASSRIAGAGYEQYF. CDR3 coding DNA: TGTGCCAGCAGCCGCATAGCGGGGGCGGGCTACGAGCAGTACTTC. The V gene is TRBV3-1 (or the pseudogene TRBV3-2), the J gene TRBJ2-7; 9 nucleotides match TRBD2. Germline CDR1 reads LGHDT; CDR2 reads YNNKEL (reference sequence). The CDR3 totals 15 residues. The V segment lost 4 bases and the J segment 3 bases; nucleotides outside the gene matches: 7.

This chain connects TRBV11-2 to TRBJ2-4; D not certain. V gave up 2 bases and J gave up 12 bases, with 17 bases separating them. CDR1 is SGHAT, CDR2 FQNNGV, per germline. The CDR3 sequence is 14 residues long. The CDR3 DNA reads as TGTGCCAGCAGCTTAATAGTGGGCCGCCTCTCTCAGTACTTC. As protein: CASSLIVGRLSQYF.

The chain couples TRBV7-6 to TRBJ1-1; possible D gene TRBD1, 5 bases. The CDR3 runs to 15 residues. The germline CDR1 and CDR2 sequences are SGHVS and FNYEAQ. Between the trimmed V and J ends, which lost 0 bases and 3 bases, there was a span of 11 bases. The CDR3 nucleotides are TGTGCCAGCAGCTTAGCGGGGGAGGGGTACACTGAAGCTTTCTTT. Translation gives CASSLAGEGYTEAFF.

The chain couples TRBV5-4 to TRBJ1-1; 10 nucleotides align to TRBD1. J gave up 6 bases and V 4 bases, and 3 bases lay outside the gene matches. CDR3 length: 13 residues. Germline CDR1 SGHNT, CDR2 YYREEE (reference sequence). CDR3 region: CASSPGTGAEAFF. The DNA of the CDR3 is TGTGCCAGCAGCCCCGGGACAGGGGCTGAAGCTTTCTTT.

The chain recombines TRBV7-9 with TRBJ1-1; D is perhaps TRBD1 (5 bases). CDR3 length equals 16 residues. Germline V gives CDR1 SEHNR, CDR2 FQNEAQ (reference sequence). V lost 4 bases and J 1 base, leaving 16 bases between the germline ends. CDR3 in DNA: TGTGCCAGCAGCTCCCCCGGGGGAGGTTCGAACACTGAAGCTTTCTTT. Translating it yields CASSSPGGGSNTEAFF.

The chain carries TRBV7-2 and TRBJ2-2, with 10 bases fitting TRBD2. V was clipped by 1 base and J by 5 bases; unmatched bases: 7. The CDR3 is 17 residues long. The germline V gene has CDR1 SGHTA and CDR2 FQGNSA. The CDR3 spells CASSLGAGGPLTGELFF. For the CDR3, the DNA is TGTGCCAGCAGCTTAGGAGCGGGAGGGCCTCTAACCGGGGAGCTGTTTTTT.

This chain joins TRBV6-5 and TRBJ2-5, with 8 positions matching TRBD2. This CDR3 spans 14 amino acids. CDR1 is MNHEY and CDR2 is SVGAGI in the germline V gene. V was pared by 6 bases and J by 7 bases, with 10 bases of the junction left unmatched. The CDR3 DNA follows: TGTGCCAGCAGACCCGGACTAGCAAGTGGGACCCAGTACTTC. Its protein product is CASRPGLASGTQYF.

V is TRBV13 and J is TRBJ2-1; a weak D match, TRBD1 (5 bases). The CDR3 loop spans 15 amino acids. CDR1 and CDR2 from the germline V gene are PRHDT and FYEKMQ (reference sequence). V was cut by 0 bases and J by 1 base, with 7 bases left in between. The CDR3 loop reads CASSLGGLSYNEQFF. For the CDR3, the DNA is TGTGCCAGCAGCTTAGGGGGGCTTTCCTACAATGAGCAGTTCTTC.

The chain links TRBV6-5 to TRBJ2-7, with 10 nucleotides matching TRBD2. Trimming removed 5 bases from V and 2 bases from J; junction bases left unmatched: 3. CDR1 MNHEY and CDR2 SVGAGI come from the germline V gene. The CDR3 contains 14 residues. For the CDR3, the DNA is TGTGCCAGCAGTCTTACTAGCGGGACCTACGAGCAGTACTTC. It yields the protein CASSLTSGTYEQYF.

The rearrangement links TRBV6-5 to TRBJ2-4, with TRBD1 identical over 11 bases. Looked up from germline, CDR1 is MNHEY and CDR2 is SVGAGI. This CDR3 has 15 amino acids. J gave up 5 bases and V 5 bases, and 5 bases lay outside the gene matches. The CDR3: CASSKRDRGENIQYF. The CDR3 DNA follows: TGTGCCAGCAGTAAACGGGACAGGGGGGAAAACATTCAGTACTTC.

This chain uses TRBV4-2 with TRBJ2-2; 9 bases line up with TRBD2. Looked up from germline, CDR1 is LGHNA and CDR2 is YNFKEQ. V shed 0 bases, J shed 5 bases, and the junction held 4 bases outside the gene matches. The CDR3 spans 16 residues. As DNA, the CDR3 is TGTGCCAGCAGCCAAGATAGCGGGAGAGGGACCGGGGAGCTGTTTTTT. Its protein is CASSQDSGRGTGELFF.

The rearrangement uses TRBV9 and TRBJ1-2, with TRBD1 identical over 7 bases. The V gene's germline CDR1 is SGDLS and CDR2 YYNGEE. Trimming cost V 0 bases and J 8 bases; bases outside gene matches: 7. CDR3 size: 14 residues. Written as DNA, the CDR3 is TGTGCCAGCAGCGTAGGGTGGCAGGGGGGAGGCTACACCTTC. Protein product: CASSVGWQGGGYTF.

This chain joins TRBV14 and TRBJ1-1, with 7 bases aligning to TRBD1. CDR1 and CDR2 from the germline V gene are SGHDN and FVKESK. V shed 2 bases and J 0 bases; nucleotides not matched to a gene: 3. This CDR3 is 15 amino acids long. CDR3 in DNA: TGTGCCAGCAGCCAATTACAGGGGTTGAACACTGAAGCTTTCTTT. Amino acid sequence: CASSQLQGLNTEAFF. The full variable domain, its missing parts supplied by reference TRBV14 and TRBJ1-1, is EAGVTQFPSHSVIEKGQTVTLRCDPISGHDNLYWYRRVMGKEIKFLLHFVKESKQDESGMPNNRFLAERTGGTYSTLKVQPAELEDSGVYFCASSQLQGLNTEAFFGQGTRLTVV.

This clone was found a few times. The chain combines TRBV3-1 (or the pseudogene TRBV3-2) with TRBJ2-2; 10 nucleotides align to TRBD2. There are 15 residues in the CDR3. J was trimmed by 5 bases and V by 2 bases; bases with no gene match: 2. Germline loops: CDR1 LGHDT, CDR2 YNNKEL (reference sequence). DNA for the CDR3: TGTGCCAGCAGCCAATTACTAGCGGGAACCGGGGAGCTGTTTTTT. Its translation is CASSQLLAGTGELFF.